These 17 T cell receptor beta chains came from one sample sequenced in a study of T cell changes during pregnancy in multiple sclerosis. The repertoire was sequenced with immunoSEQ multiplex PCR; TCRdb's copy has only in-frame clones and lacks some. The table has approximately 59,000 clones, just over 90% seen once. The material sequenced was CD4+ T cells from peripheral blood mononuclear cells, taken before pregnancy. These receptors all stem from a female donor with multiple sclerosis, enrolled in a pregnancy study.

The chain recombines TRBV27 with TRBJ2-7; 8 nucleotides align to TRBD1. CDR1 and CDR2 (germline): MNHEY, SMNVEV (reference sequence). This CDR3 is 15 amino acids long. The trim removed 4 bases at V and 2 bases at J, leaving 7 bases unmatched. The CDR3 sequence is CASSSRTGITYEQYF. CDR3 DNA: TGTGCCAGCAGTTCCCGGACAGGGATAACCTACGAGCAGTACTTC.

This chain uses TRBV11-2 with TRBJ2-1, with a possible D match to TRBD2 (6 bases). CDR1 SGHAT and CDR2 FQNNGV come from the germline V gene. The CDR3 is 16 amino acids. V was pared by 4 bases and J by 9 bases, with 22 bases between. The DNA of the CDR3 is TGTGCCAGCAGCTCCTTAGCCGGGAGAGGGGCTCTTGAGCAGTTCTTC. Protein product: CASSSLAGRGALEQFF.

This clone has only one observation. The chain employs TRBV2 and TRBJ2-1, with 11 bases lining up with TRBD2. Losses at the gene ends were 5 bases for V and 9 bases for J; bases not matched to a gene: 6. Germline V gives CDR1 SNHLY, CDR2 FYNNEI. The CDR3 is 14 amino acids. The CDR3 DNA reads TGTGCCAGCAGTCTAGCGGGAGGTAGGCGTGAGCAGTTCTTC. This encodes CASSLAGGRREQFF.

The rearrangement uses TRBV6-1 and TRBJ2-1, with D maybe TRBD1 (6 bases). Trimming removed 2 bases at V and 9 bases at J, with 17 bases between. This CDR3 spans 15 amino acids. Germline-derived CDR1 and CDR2 are MNHNS and SASEGT. CDR3 in amino acids: CASSESRGTRSEQFF. CDR3 sequence (DNA): TGTGCCAGCAGTGAAAGCCGTGGGACACGGAGTGAGCAGTTCTTC.

Concerning this clone: At one of its ends the junction is not consistent with the germline gene, which may arise from a read error. V and J are TRBV7-8 and TRBJ2-5, with 7 bases lining up with TRBD1. Germline CDR1 and CDR2: SGHVS and FQNEAQ. This CDR3 has 16 amino acids. The CDR3 here is CASSLANRGVKETQYF. CDR3 nucleotides: TGTGCCAGCAGTTTAGCGAACAGGGGTGTAAAAGAGACCCAGTACTTC.

The CDR3 nucleotides read TGTGCCAGCAGTTTACGGGCGGGAGGGCCTTACAATGAGCAGTTCTTC. Amino acid sequence: CASSLRAGGPYNEQFF. This rearrangement joins TRBV28 to TRBJ2-1, with 9 positions matching TRBD2. The V gene end was trimmed by 2 bases and the J gene end by 4 bases; junction bases not matched to a gene: 6. Germline V gene sequence: CDR1 MDHEN, CDR2 SYDVKM. The CDR3 runs 16 residues.

The rearrangement links TRBV20-1 to TRBJ2-3, with D possibly matching TRBD1 (6 bases). There are 11 residues in the CDR3. The germline V gene encodes CDR1 DFQATT and CDR2 SNEGSKA (reference sequence). Deletions cut 5 bases from V and 6 bases from J, with 9 bases between. The CDR3 is CSASRGDTQYF. The CDR3, as DNA: TGCAGTGCTTCGAGGGGGGATACGCAGTATTTT.

The rearrangement uses TRBV7-2 and TRBJ2-7; 8 bases line up with TRBD2. Germline V gene data show CDR1 as SGHTA and CDR2 as FQGNSA. The J segment lost 5 bases and the V segment lost 5 bases, leaving 14 bases of the junction unmatched. CDR3 size: 16 residues. CDR3 region: CASSPAGGRISDEQYF. The CDR3 nucleotides read TGTGCCAGCAGCCCGGCAGGCGGGAGGATCAGCGACGAGCAGTACTTC.

The V gene is TRBV18, the J gene TRBJ2-7, with 11 positions matching TRBD2. CDR1 KGHSH and CDR2 LQKENI come from the germline V gene. Trimming cost V 0 bases and J 1 base; bases outside gene matches: 2. This CDR3 comprises 16 residues. DNA of the CDR3: TGTGCCAGCTCACCACCCAGACTAGCGGGATCCTACGAGCAGTACTTC. Protein product: CASSPPRLAGSYEQYF.

The chain has TRBV27 and TRBJ2-1; 11 bases are a match to TRBD2. The trim removed 5 bases at V and 5 bases at J, leaving 2 bases unmatched. Germline CDR1 reads MNHEY; CDR2 reads SMNVEV (reference sequence). The CDR3 has 14 amino acids. CDR3 sequence: CASSILAGDNEQFF. The DNA for the CDR3 is TGTGCCAGCAGTATACTAGCGGGGGACAATGAGCAGTTCTTC.

The chain recombines TRBV7-3 with TRBJ2-1; D is ambiguous. V lost 0 bases and J lost 0, with 6 bases in between. The CDR3 is made up of 15 amino acids. Germline V gene lookup returns CDR1 SGHTA and CDR2 FQGTGA. CDR3 sequence (DNA): TGTGCCAGCAGCTTAACCGCTAGCTCCTACAATGAGCAGTTCTTC. Residues: CASSLTASSYNEQFF.

This clone has only a few counts. This chain connects TRBV4-3 to TRBJ2-7, with 12 positions matching TRBD2. Germline CDR1 is LGHNA and CDR2 is YSLEER. The CDR3 spans 17 residues. V lost 0 bases and J lost 4; bases outside the gene matches: 7. The CDR3 DNA reads as TGCGCCAGCAGCCAAGAGGCCCAACTAGCGGGAGGTTACGAGCAGTACTTC. This sequence encodes CASSQEAQLAGGYEQYF.

The chain recombines TRBV9 with TRBJ1-1; perhaps TRBD1 as D (6 bases). CDR1 is SGDLS, CDR2 YYNGEE, per germline. This CDR3 has 16 amino acids. V was clipped by 0 bases and J by 2 bases, with 14 bases between them. CDR3 region: CASSVAVGAINTEAFF. The CDR3 coding sequence is TGTGCCAGCAGCGTAGCCGTGGGGGCCATAAACACTGAAGCTTTCTTT. Full variable domain (outside the CDR3, taken from reference TRBV9 and TRBJ1-1): DSGVTQTPKHLITATGQRVTLRCSPRSGDLSVYWYQQSLDQGLQFLIQYYNGEERAKGNILERFSAQQFPDLHSELNLSSLELGDSALYFCASSVAVGAINTEAFFGQGTRLTVV.

The chain carries TRBV7-6 and TRBJ2-1, with 9 nucleotides matching TRBD2. Germline V gene data show CDR1 as SGHVS and CDR2 as FNYEAQ. V lost 0 bases and J lost 3; bases outside the gene matches: 9. The CDR3 is 18 residues long. CDR3 residues: CASSLAGTAGGIYNEQFF. CDR3 coding DNA: TGTGCCAGCAGCTTAGCGGGAACGGCGGGAGGGATCTACAATGAGCAGTTCTTC.

CDR3: CASSPNLRGSEGYTF. CDR3 nucleotide sequence: TGTGCCAGCTCACCGAATTTGAGAGGCTCGGAAGGCTACACCTTC. The chain joins TRBV18 to TRBJ1-2; no definite D call. The CDR3 is made up of 15 amino acids. V dropped 3 bases and J dropped 8 bases, with 19 bases sitting between them. Germline V gene sequence: CDR1 KGHSH, CDR2 LQKENI.

The chain uses TRBV6-4 and TRBJ2-1, with 7 bases that match TRBD2. Germline assignment: CDR1 MRHNA and CDR2 SNTAGT. The CDR3 runs to 16 residues. The V gene end was trimmed by 3 bases and the J gene end by 3 bases; junction bases not matched to a gene: 8. CDR3 residues: CASSEGPSGLYNEQFF. CDR3 sequence (DNA): TGTGCCAGCAGTGAAGGGCCTAGCGGCCTCTACAATGAGCAGTTCTTC.

The gene calls are TRBV6-5 and TRBJ1-1, with D possibly TRBD1 on 5 matching bases. There are 15 residues in the CDR3. Germline CDR1 is MNHEY and CDR2 is SVGAGI. Trimming removed 5 bases at V and 3 bases at J, with 16 bases between. CDR3 loop: CASSRQPQGDTEAFF. DNA for the CDR3: TGTGCCAGCAGTCGACAGCCGCAGGGCGACACTGAAGCTTTCTTT.